The next 13 T cell receptor beta chains were all read from a single sample in a study of blood T cell repertoires in COVID-19 (dated by TCRdb to 2020 to 2022). The library was generated by the immunoSEQ multiplex PCR assay. TCRdb mirrors the immuneACCESS table, restricted to in-frame sequences. Some clones are absent from its copies; in checked studies, under half trace to an unresolved V gene, and the reason for the others is unknown. Recorded for this sample are under 100,000 clones; 80% of them occurred a single time. The ten largest account for 12% of the sample. The sequenced sample consisted of peripheral blood. These receptors all stem from a woman aged 40 to 50 with active or convalescent COVID-19.

The chain recombines TRBV11-2 with TRBJ2-1; 8 nucleotides line up with TRBD2. This CDR3 comprises 17 residues. The V segment lost 7 bases and the J segment 0 bases; nucleotides outside the gene matches: 11. Germline values: CDR1 SGHAT, CDR2 FQNNGV. The CDR3 nucleotides are TGTGCCAGCACCTTCGGGGCGGGAGGCCACTCCTACAATGAGCAGTTCTTC. It encodes CASTFGAGGHSYNEQFF.

The chain has TRBV20-1 and TRBJ2-3; 11 bases are a match to TRBD2. The CDR3 is 18 residues long. Germline-derived CDR1 and CDR2 are DFQATT and SNEGSKA (reference sequence). The J segment lost 2 bases and the V segment lost 3 bases, leaving 13 bases of the junction unmatched. The CDR3: CSASTLAGGRSPTDTQYF. CDR3 DNA sequence: TGCAGTGCTAGTACTCTAGCGGGAGGTCGAAGCCCCACAGATACGCAGTATTTT.

The gene calls are TRBV5-6 and TRBJ2-2; D might be TRBD2 (5 bases). Trimming removed 1 base from V and 5 bases from J, with 12 bases in between. CDR1 is SGHDT, CDR2 YYEEEE, per germline. The CDR3 has 15 residues. CDR3 loop: CASSLYEGITGELFF. Here the CDR3 DNA reads TGTGCCAGCAGCTTGTACGAGGGAATAACCGGGGAGCTGTTTTTT.

This clone was observed a few times. The chain's CDR3 is CASQGGVNEKLFF. The CDR3 region has the DNA TGTGCCAGTCAGGGAGGGGTGAATGAAAAACTGTTTTTT. V gene TRBV19 combines with J gene TRBJ1-4, with a weak D call TRBD1 (5 bases). The CDR3 has 13 residues. The germline gives CDR1 LNHDA, CDR2 SQIVND (reference sequence). V was cut by 8 bases and J by 5 bases, with 12 bases left in between.

This clone has a handful of counts. CDR3 protein: CATSLPSGDYNEQFF. The CDR3 DNA sequence: TGTGCCACCAGTCTCCCTAGCGGGGATTACAATGAGCAGTTCTTC. The V gene is TRBV24-1, the J gene TRBJ2-1; 9 positions match TRBD2. Germline loops: CDR1 KGHDR, CDR2 SFDVKD. The CDR3 sequence is 15 residues long. Germline trimming cut 6 bases from V and 4 bases from J; bases unmatched to any gene: 6.

The chain uses TRBV19 and TRBJ1-1; 11 nucleotides align to TRBD1. The germline CDR1 and CDR2 sequences are LNHDA and SQIVND (reference sequence). The CDR3 runs to 15 residues. Trimming at V came to 6 bases and at J to 0 bases, leaving 3 bases not matched to a gene. The CDR3 nucleotides read TGTGCCAGTAGGGGACAGGGGGGCCTGAACACTGAAGCTTTCTTT. Translating gives CASRGQGGLNTEAFF. Using reference TRBV19 and TRBJ1-1 for the parts outside the CDR3, the full variable domain is DGGITQSPKYLFRKEGQNVTLSCEQNLNHDAMYWYRQDPGQGLRLIYYSQIVNDFQKGDIAEGYSVSREKKESFPLTVTSAQKNPTAFYLCASRGQGGLNTEAFFGQGTRLTVV.

The chain employs TRBV19 and TRBJ2-1; 13 bases align to TRBD2. CDR1 is LNHDA, CDR2 SQIVND, per germline (reference sequence). This CDR3 has 16 residues. With 4 bases clipped from V and 9 bases from J, the junction kept 9 bases outside the gene matches. The DNA of the CDR3 is TGTGCCAGTAGTACGGGACTAGCGGGACCCTTAGGTGAGCAGTTCTTC. Translating gives CASSTGLAGPLGEQFF.

This clone was seen many times. This chain uses TRBV7-8 with TRBJ2-7; the match to TRBD1 covers 9 bases. Trimming took 2 bases from V and 6 from J; bases not matched to a gene: 5. The CDR3 extends over 14 amino acids. Germline lookup yields CDR1 SGHVS and CDR2 FQNEAQ. CDR3 in amino acids: CASSLRTGDSEQYF. The CDR3, as DNA: TGTGCCAGCAGCTTAAGGACAGGGGATTCCGAGCAGTACTTC. Variable domain in full (rest from reference TRBV7-8 and TRBJ2-7): GAGVSQSPRYKVAKRGQDVALRCDPISGHVSLFWYQQALGQGPEFLTYFQNEAQLDKSGLPSDRFFAERPEGSVSTLKIQRTQQEDSAVYLCASSLRTGDSEQYFGPGTRLTVT.

V usage is TRBV21-1 and J usage is TRBJ1-1. TRBV21-1 is marked as a pseudogene. This CDR3 spans 13 amino acids. CDR3 DNA sequence: TGTGCCAGCAGCAGCCGGAGGAGGGCGAGAGCTTTCTTT. Protein: CASSSRRRARAFF.

Comments on this clone: One end of the junction varies from germline; a read error may be responsible. DNA of the CDR3: TGTGCCACCAGCAGACAAACAAACAGGGTTTTCTTT. As protein: CATSRQTNRVFF. The genes are TRBV15 and TRBJ1-6; a possible D gene is TRBD1 (6 bases). The CDR3 sequence is 12 residues long. Germline V CDR1 and CDR2: LNHNV, YYDKDF (reference sequence).

This clone was seen once. This chain joins TRBV10-2 and TRBJ2-7; 7 bases align to TRBD2. J lost 0 bases, V lost 6 bases, and 2 bases had no gene match. CDR1 WSHSY and CDR2 SAAADI come from the germline V gene. The CDR3 is 13 amino acids. The CDR3 is CASRERGSYEQYF. CDR3 DNA sequence: TGCGCCAGCAGAGAGCGGGGCTCCTACGAGCAGTACTTC.

This clone was picked up a small number of times. The rearrangement joins TRBV14 to TRBJ2-7, with 13 nucleotides matching TRBD2. The CDR3 is 18 amino acids. The V and J ends lost 1 base and 2 bases, in that order; junction bases with no gene match: 8. Germline CDR1 reads SGHDN; CDR2 reads FVKESK. The CDR3 protein is CASSQVRTSGSRAYEQYF. CDR3 coding DNA: TGTGCCAGCAGCCAAGTCAGGACTAGCGGGAGTAGGGCCTACGAGCAGTACTTC.

This clone was found once. The J gene is TRBJ1-2, the V gene TRBV9; 12 nucleotides align to TRBD1. In germline, CDR1 is SGDLS, CDR2 YYNGEE. V was pared by 2 bases and J by 6 bases, with 17 bases of the junction left unmatched. CDR3 length: 19 amino acids. The CDR3 reads CASSVSLGQGAGRMNGYTF. As DNA, the CDR3 is TGTGCCAGCAGCGTCTCCCTGGGACAGGGGGCCGGAAGAATGAATGGCTACACCTTC.